This TCR beta chain is drawn from a study of CD8 T cells in ankylosing spondylitis. Study results and limitations: The clones that were linked to disease were reported to be significantly enriched in matched synovial fluid samples from ankylosing spondylitis patients. Relatively scarce in peripheral blood, disease-linked clones were CD8+. Previous work reported some of these motif variants in the synovial fluid and blood of reactive arthritis. Made up of fewer than 10 highly homologous variants, a TCR beta motif appeared characteristic of ankylosing spondylitis blood.

Germline CDR1 and CDR2: SGHTA and FQGTGA. The CDR3 contains 14 residues. J was trimmed by 8 bases and V by 8 bases; bases with no gene match: 13. Construction of TCR beta libraries was performed using quantitative 5'-RACE with molecular barcodes. TCRdb used MiXCR to reprocess the 5' RACE reads, holding one entry per CDR3 protein. The sample consists of fewer than 400,000 distinct CDR3 sequences, approximately 20% of them appearing once. This clonotype was picked up a small number of times. Its antigen is as yet unknown. The sequenced sample consisted of blood, either unsorted or a sorted T cell fraction (not recorded which). This receptor was taken from a male donor with ankylosing spondylitis. This chain links TRBV7-3 with TRBJ2-3, with 7 bases matching TRBD2. Here the CDR3 DNA reads TGTGCCAGCTCCACAACCGGACTAGTAGCTACGCAGTATTTT. Translating it yields CASSTTGLVATQYF.